The rows below give T cell receptor beta chains drawn from one sample of a study of blood T cell repertoires in COVID-19. Method: immunoSEQ multiplex PCR; TCRdb's copy keeps in-frame clones and lacks some. The data contain approximately 150,000 clones, approximately 88% of them singletons. The sequenced sample was PBMCs or T cells enriched from blood (not recorded which). These receptor sequences come from a man aged 65 to 79 who had been exposed to COVID-19. The CDR3 runs from the conserved cysteine through the conserved F or W. D genes are given only for firm matches. Clone size is shown for a subset of rows, as once, few, many or a class of expanded clone.

v_gene	j_gene	d_gene	abundance	CDR3aa	CDR3nt
TRBV7-2	TRBJ1-2	-	few	CASSLEVFYSSNYGYTF	TGTGCCAGCAGCTTAGAAGTTTTCTACAGTTCTAACTATGGCTACACCTTC
TRBV28	TRBJ2-7	-	-	CASSGRGRGTPYEQYF	TGTGCCAGCAGTGGGCGGGGGCGCGGAACACCCTACGAGCAGTACTTC
TRBV7-9	TRBJ1-3	-	-	CASSLEVSVVF	TGTGCCAGCAGCTTGGAGGTCTCTGTAGTTTTT
TRBV6-2/TRBV6-3	TRBJ1-5	-	-	CASSYGGAEYSNQPQHF	TGTGCCAGCAGTTACGGTGGGGCGGAGTATAGCAATCAGCCCCAGCATTTT
TRBV12-3/TRBV12-4	TRBJ2-7	-	-	CASSFQGGSEQYF	TGTGCCAGCAGTTTTCAGGGCGGCTCCGAGCAGTACTTC
TRBV6-5	TRBJ1-5	-	once	CASSRRGREGQPQHF	TGTGCCAGCAGCCGGAGGGGTAGGGAAGGTCAGCCCCAGCATTTT
TRBV28	TRBJ1-6	-	-	CASITKEGYNSPLHF	TGTGCCAGCATCACGAAGGAGGGTTATAATTCACCCCTCCACTTT
TRBV5-1	TRBJ1-6	-	-	CASSPETEINSPLHF	TGCGCCAGCAGCCCGGAGACAGAGATTAATTCACCCCTCCACTTT
TRBV15	TRBJ1-5	-	-	CATGVLSTGQRNQPQHF	TGTGCCACCGGGGTATTGTCAACCGGACAGCGAAATCAGCCCCAGCATTTT
TRBV7-2	TRBJ2-3	-	-	CASSLYGGSFRTQYF	TGTGCCAGCAGCTTATATGGCGGGTCGTTTAGGACGCAGTATTTT
TRBV7-2	TRBJ2-7	-	-	CASSPSGGASYEQYF	TGTGCCAGCAGCCCGTCCGGTGGGGCTTCCTACGAGCAGTACTTC
TRBV3-1/TRBV3-2	TRBJ2-1	-	few	CASSSWEREQFF	TGTGCCAGCAGCTCCTGGGAGCGAGAGCAGTTCTTC
TRBV2	TRBJ1-5	TRBD1	-	CATGQDNNQPQHF	TGTGCCACGGGACAGGATAACAATCAGCCCCAGCATTTT
TRBV27	TRBJ2-1	TRBD1	-	CASRIRGNRGDEQFF	TGTGCCAGCAGAATTAGGGGTAACAGGGGGGATGAGCAGTTCTTC
TRBV5-1	TRBJ1-1	TRBD1	few	CASSSALGTANTEAFF	TGCGCCAGCAGCTCCGCGCTTGGGACAGCGAACACTGAAGCTTTCTTT
TRBV6-1	TRBJ1-2	-	once	CASSEDIRYGYTF	TGTGCCAGCAGTGAGGACATCAGATATGGCTACACCTTC
TRBV27	TRBJ2-1	-	few	CASGGLYNEQFF	TGTGCCAGCGGCGGACTTTACAATGAGCAGTTCTTC
TRBV3-1/TRBV3-2	TRBJ2-3	TRBD2	-	CASSQGTSGSTDTQYF	TGTGCCAGCAGCCAAGGGACTAGCGGAAGCACAGATACGCAGTATTTT
TRBV7-2	TRBJ2-3	TRBD2	once	CASSSQLAASTDTQYF	TGTGCCAGCAGCTCACAACTAGCGGCTAGCACAGATACGCAGTATTTT